This T cell receptor (beta chain) came from a study of cytomegalovirus exposure and HLA in healthy donors. At the level of the study: The study's early data release held roughly 91 million unique TCRs from HLA-typed donors.

The PCR made use of 60 Vbeta and 13 Jbeta primers. Assay used: immunoSEQ multiplex PCR; TCRdb lists only in-frame clones, some missing. Of about 160,000 clones listed, approximately 80% are singletons. Study-wide results and limits: In a later analysis, most CMV-associated TCR beta chains appeared HLA-restricted. Highly shared sequence variants in one cluster were likely a sequencing artifact. Equally common other TCR beta chains were less clonally expanded than HLA-associated ones, a later analysis found.

CDR1 and CDR2 (germline): MNHEY, SVGAGI. The length of the CDR3 is 13 residues. Trimming took 10 bases from V and 4 from J, leaving 16 bases between them. With regard to this clone: Its target is unknown.

The sequencing input was PBMCs. The chain uses TRBV6-5 and TRBJ2-5; D perhaps matches TRBD2 (6 bases). This clonotype was sampled from a man aged 45-65 years in good health and CMV-seropositive. CDR3 coding DNA: TGTGCCACCTCTGGTAGCGGTACAGAGACCCAGTACTTC. Translated: CATSGSGTETQYF.